The next 28 T cell receptor beta chains were all read from a single sample in a study of blood T cell repertoires in COVID-19. Only in-frame clones appear in the TCRdb table, and some are missing; sequencing was by immunoSEQ multiplex PCR. The sample includes some 110,000 clones, roughly 80% of them seen just once. The material sequenced was peripheral blood. Receptors originate from a woman of 80 years or more with active or convalescent COVID-19.

The chain couples TRBV5-1 to TRBJ2-7; possibly TRBD2 for D (6 bases). V lost 0 bases and J lost 4, with 8 bases in between. The CDR3 sequence is 13 residues long. Germline CDR1 and CDR2: SGHRS and YFSETQ. CDR3 sequence: CASSLVEGYEQYF. CDR3 in DNA: TGCGCCAGCAGCTTGGTGGAGGGTTACGAGCAGTACTTC.

The V and J genes are TRBV6-6 and TRBJ2-7; TRBD1 matches at 11 bases. Germline assignment: CDR1 MNHNY and CDR2 SVGAGI (reference sequence). V shed 7 bases, J shed 4 bases, and the junction held 9 bases outside the gene matches. The CDR3 runs to 15 residues. The CDR3 protein is CASTNRDRGTYEQYF. CDR3 sequence (DNA): TGTGCCAGCACCAACCGGGACAGGGGGACTTACGAGCAGTACTTC.

The chain recombines TRBV6-2 or TRBV6-3 with TRBJ2-1; 8 positions agree with TRBD1. The germline V gene has CDR1 MNHEY and CDR2 SVGEGT. The V and J ends lost 5 bases and 4 bases, in that order; junction bases with no gene match: 4. The CDR3 consists of 14 residues. The chain's CDR3 is CASSTRQGYNEQFF. CDR3 nucleotides: TGTGCCAGCAGTACCAGACAGGGGTACAATGAGCAGTTCTTC.

The chain carries TRBV21-1 and TRBJ2-7; the table's TRBD2 call for D was not verified on the DNA. TRBV21-1 counts as a pseudogene. This CDR3 has 18 residues. This chain's CDR3 is CASSKVGYSRGNSYEQYF. CDR3 DNA sequence: TGTGCCAGCAGCAAAGTCGGATACTCGCGGGGAAACTCCTACGAGCAGTACTTC.

The chain is built from TRBV30 and TRBJ1-1; TRBD1 might be the D (6 bases). Germline values: CDR1 GTSNPN, CDR2 SVGIG (reference sequence). This CDR3 has 14 residues. V gave up 7 bases and J gave up 0 bases, with 15 bases separating them. CDR3: CASKQGSMNTEAFF. The CDR3 nucleotides are TGTGCCTCGAAACAGGGCTCGATGAACACTGAAGCTTTCTTT.

The V call is TRBV27, the J call TRBJ1-6; D is possibly TRBD1 (6 bases). This CDR3 region has 13 residues. Germline V gene data show CDR1 as MNHEY and CDR2 as SMNVEV (reference sequence). The ends were cut back, 10 bases at V and 7 bases at J, with 14 bases in the middle. CDR3 DNA: TGTGCCACGGCCGGGACAAAAAATTCACCCCTCCACTTT. As protein: CATAGTKNSPLHF.

The J gene is TRBJ1-1, the V gene TRBV14; no reliable D call. CDR1 is SGHDN, CDR2 FVKESK, per germline. The length of the CDR3 is 14 residues. Between the trimmed V and J ends, which lost 0 bases and 1 base, there was a span of 6 bases. CDR3 DNA: TGTGCCAGCAGCCAAGAAACACAGAACACTGAAGCTTTCTTT. Translation: CASSQETQNTEAFF.

V is TRBV6-6 and J is TRBJ1-1, with D uncertain. There are 16 residues in the CDR3. The V and J ends lost 5 bases and 2 bases respectively, with 18 bases between them. Germline assignment: CDR1 MNHNY and CDR2 SVGAGI (reference sequence). The CDR3 nucleotides are TGTGCCAGCAGTATATCCGGGAGGGTTGGAAACACTGAAGCTTTCTTT. It translates to CASSISGRVGNTEAFF.

The rearrangement joins TRBV27 to TRBJ1-6; D is unresolved. With 4 bases removed from V and 0 bases from J, the gap between germline ends came to 13 bases. The CDR3 loop spans 17 amino acids. Germline V gene data show CDR1 as MNHEY and CDR2 as SMNVEV (reference sequence). The CDR3 loop is CASSSKVWSSYNSPLHF. Written as DNA, the CDR3 is TGTGCCAGCAGTTCCAAGGTCTGGAGCTCCTATAATTCACCCCTCCACTTT.

The chain has TRBV2 and TRBJ2-3; possibly TRBD2 for D (6 bases). Germline V lookup: CDR1 SNHLY, CDR2 FYNNEI. Trimming shortened V by 8 bases and J by 4 bases, and 16 bases separated the two germline ends. The CDR3 consists of 14 residues. The CDR3 here is CASGSRGFADTQYF. The DNA for the CDR3 is TGTGCCAGCGGTAGTCGGGGGTTCGCAGATACGCAGTATTTT.

The chain recombines TRBV4-3 with TRBJ2-5; D call uncertain. Germline CDR1 is LGHNA and CDR2 is YSLEER. Trimming cost V 1 base and J 2 bases, with 5 bases left between them. This CDR3 contains 13 residues. CDR3 sequence reads: CASSQAVQETQYF. The CDR3 DNA sequence: TGCGCCAGCAGCCAAGCGGTACAAGAGACCCAGTACTTC.

The chain uses TRBV30 and TRBJ2-7; TRBD1 matches at 7 bases. Germline V gene sequence: CDR1 GTSNPN, CDR2 SVGIG (reference sequence). The length of the CDR3 is 11 residues. The junction had 4 bases not matched to a gene; V was cut back by 8 bases and J by 3 bases. In DNA form, the CDR3 reads TGTGCCCTAGGACAGGTCTACGAGCAGTACTTC. Its protein product is CALGQVYEQYF.

The gene calls are TRBV12-3 or TRBV12-4 and TRBJ2-1; no definite D call. This CDR3 has 12 residues. V was trimmed by 5 bases and J by 5 bases, leaving 7 bases between them. The CDR3 protein is CASSSSNNEQFF. The CDR3 DNA follows: TGTGCCAGCAGTAGCTCTAACAATGAGCAGTTCTTC.

In its sample, this clone was seen a few times. The chain links TRBV19 to TRBJ1-1; the D gene is possibly TRBD1 (6 bases). Looked up from germline, CDR1 is LNHDA and CDR2 is SQIVND (reference sequence). With 3 bases removed from V and 1 base from J, the gap between germline ends came to 18 bases. The CDR3 length is 17 residues. The CDR3 DNA reads TGTGCCAGTAGTATCCTCACACCTGGGACACCGAACACTGAAGCTTTCTTT. It yields the protein CASSILTPGTPNTEAFF.

The V gene is TRBV5-1, the J gene TRBJ2-2, with D possibly being TRBD1 (5 bases). V lost 0 bases and J 1 base, leaving 7 bases between the germline ends. CDR3 length equals 15 residues. Germline values: CDR1 SGHRS, CDR2 YFSETQ. CDR3: CASSLDGQNTGELFF. The CDR3 nucleotides read TGCGCCAGCAGCTTGGACGGACAGAACACCGGGGAGCTGTTTTTT.

The V and J genes are TRBV4-2 and TRBJ2-3; perhaps TRBD1 as D (6 bases). Germline values: CDR1 LGHNA, CDR2 YNFKEQ. V was cut by 1 base and J by 0 bases, with 11 bases left in between. This CDR3 contains 16 residues. CDR3 DNA: TGTGCCAGCAGCCAAGTATCCAGGGGAAGCACAGATACGCAGTATTTT. The encoded protein is CASSQVSRGSTDTQYF.

In its sample, this clone was seen a few times. J is TRBJ2-2 and V is TRBV7-8; 11 nucleotides line up with TRBD2. Trimming at V came to 0 bases and at J to 5 bases, leaving 8 bases not matched to a gene. The length of the CDR3 is 18 residues. Looked up from germline, CDR1 is SGHVS and CDR2 is FQNEAQ. Written as DNA, the CDR3 is TGTGCCAGCAGCTTAGCTACACTAGCGGGAGTTGGGACCGGGGAGCTGTTTTTT. Protein product: CASSLATLAGVGTGELFF.

The rearrangement links TRBV15 to TRBJ1-2; the match to TRBD1 covers 7 bases. CDR3 length: 12 amino acids. V was clipped by 5 bases and J by 5 bases; unmatched bases: 2. CDR1 is LNHNV and CDR2 is YYDKDF in the germline V gene (reference sequence). The CDR3 DNA reads as TGTGCCACCAGCGAACAGGGGTATGGCTACACCTTC. It codes for CATSEQGYGYTF.

This chain connects TRBV27 to TRBJ1-2; 7 bases fit TRBD1. The trim removed 2 bases at V and 4 bases at J, leaving 13 bases unmatched. In germline, CDR1 is MNHEY, CDR2 SMNVEV (reference sequence). The CDR3 sequence is 17 residues long. The CDR3 DNA is TGTGCCAGCAGTTTAAAGGGACAGCCGGCCTATTCCTATGGCTACACCTTC. Encoded protein: CASSLKGQPAYSYGYTF.

The V and J genes are TRBV9 and TRBJ2-7, with TRBD2 as a possible D gene (5 bases). Germline loops: CDR1 SGDLS, CDR2 YYNGEE. Trimming cost V 0 bases and J 0 bases, with 10 bases left between them. This CDR3 is built from 15 residues. The CDR3: CASSVAAGHSYEQYF. CDR3 nucleotides: TGTGCCAGCAGCGTAGCGGCGGGCCACTCCTACGAGCAGTACTTC.

The gene calls are TRBV2 and TRBJ2-7; tentative D call: TRBD1 (6 bases). Germline V gene lookup returns CDR1 SNHLY and CDR2 FYNNEI. The CDR3 has 13 amino acids. With 8 bases removed from V and 3 bases from J, the gap between germline ends came to 14 bases. CDR3: CASARGTLYEQYF. CDR3 sequence (DNA): TGTGCCAGCGCCAGGGGAACCCTCTACGAGCAGTACTTC.

V usage is TRBV7-9 and J usage is TRBJ2-1; 8 nucleotides align to TRBD2. The CDR3 sequence is 16 residues long. V dropped 1 base and J dropped 8; count of bases not matched to a gene: 10. Germline assignment: CDR1 SEHNR and CDR2 FQNEAQ (reference sequence). The CDR3 region is CASSLGRPHGGDEQFF. The CDR3 DNA is TGTGCCAGCAGCTTAGGGCGGCCCCACGGGGGGGATGAGCAGTTCTTC.

The chain uses TRBV30 and TRBJ2-7; D perhaps matches TRBD2 (5 bases). The germline V and J ends were trimmed by 0 bases and 5 bases, with 11 bases remaining between them. The CDR3 is 13 amino acids. Germline CDR1 reads GTSNPN; CDR2 reads SVGIG (reference sequence). CDR3 nucleotide sequence: TGTGCCTGGAGTGTACGTAGCGCGAACGAGCAGTACTTC. Its protein product is CAWSVRSANEQYF.

This clone was observed a single time. This chain links TRBV6-1 with TRBJ2-3; a possible D gene is TRBD1 (5 bases). The germline V gene has CDR1 MNHNS and CDR2 SASEGT. The CDR3 sequence is 15 residues long. V gave up 2 bases and J gave up 6 bases, with 15 bases separating them. For the CDR3, the DNA is TGTGCCAGCAGTGAAAGTGCCAGGGTCGGGGATACGCAGTATTTT. Residues: CASSESARVGDTQYF.

The rearrangement uses TRBV2 and TRBJ2-5, with a weak D call TRBD1 (6 bases). The CDR3 extends over 14 amino acids. From germline, CDR1 is SNHLY and CDR2 FYNNEI. V was pared by 4 bases and J by 3 bases, with 12 bases between. The CDR3 DNA sequence: TGTGCCAGCAGTGCCCGGGACACGAAAGAGACCCAGTACTTC. It specifies CASSARDTKETQYF. Full variable domain (remainder filled in from reference TRBV2 and TRBJ2-5): EPEVTQTPSHQVTQMGQEVILRCVPISNHLYFYWYRQILGQKVEFLVSFYNNEISEKSEIFDDQFSVERPDGSNFTLKIRSTKLEDSAMYFCASSARDTKETQYFGPGTRLLVL.

This clone was recorded only once. This chain joins TRBV3-1 (or the pseudogene TRBV3-2) and TRBJ2-5, with a possible D match to TRBD1 (6 bases). V lost 3 bases, J lost 2 bases, and 13 bases lay in between. This CDR3 comprises 15 residues. Germline values: CDR1 LGHDT, CDR2 YNNKEL (reference sequence). Written as DNA, the CDR3 is TGTGCCAGCAGCCAGACGCAGGGGAATCAAGAGACCCAGTACTTC. Translation: CASSQTQGNQETQYF.

The chain links TRBV2 to TRBJ1-5; tentatively, D is TRBD1 (6 bases). V was trimmed by 5 bases and J by 0 bases, leaving 11 bases between them. This CDR3 comprises 15 residues. In germline, CDR1 is SNHLY, CDR2 FYNNEI. CDR3 bases: TGTGCCAGCAGTTCGGACAGAAATAGCAATCAGCCCCAGCATTTT. This translates into CASSSDRNSNQPQHF.

The chain has TRBV29-1 and TRBJ2-1, with 7 bases lining up with TRBD1. V trimming: 7 bases; J trimming: 2 bases; junction bases outside the gene matches: 5. This CDR3 region has 13 residues. Germline V gene data show CDR1 as SQVTM and CDR2 as ANQGSEA. The CDR3 spells CSGRQGPYNEQFF. DNA for the CDR3: TGCAGCGGCCGACAGGGTCCCTACAATGAGCAGTTCTTC.